This T cell receptor (beta chain) came from a study of graft-versus-host responses after intestinal transplantation. Study-level background: Anti-thymocyte globulin induction preceded about 3 years of tacrolimus and steroid maintenance in all recipients.

A remark on this clone: What it binds is unknown.

Profiling relied on immunoSEQ multiplex PCR, and the TCRdb table lists in-frame clones only, not all of them. This table holds approximately 19,000 clones, about four fifths found once. Study-wide results and caveats: Early post-transplant HvG declines tracked with peak circulating GvH clone levels.

CDR1 MNHEY and CDR2 SMNVEV come from the germline V gene (reference sequence). Trimming stripped 5 bases from V and 0 bases from J, with 16 bases between. This CDR3 has 17 residues. The material was PBMCs, obtained 14 days after transplant. J is TRBJ1-4 and V is TRBV27; TRBD1 is a possible D gene (5 bases). This TCR came from a human patient who received an intestinal transplant, so some T cells may come from the graft donor. The CDR3 is CASSLRGVGSTNEKLFF. The CDR3 region has the DNA TGTGCCAGCAGTCTTAGGGGTGTGGGGTCAACTAATGAAAAACTGTTTTTT.